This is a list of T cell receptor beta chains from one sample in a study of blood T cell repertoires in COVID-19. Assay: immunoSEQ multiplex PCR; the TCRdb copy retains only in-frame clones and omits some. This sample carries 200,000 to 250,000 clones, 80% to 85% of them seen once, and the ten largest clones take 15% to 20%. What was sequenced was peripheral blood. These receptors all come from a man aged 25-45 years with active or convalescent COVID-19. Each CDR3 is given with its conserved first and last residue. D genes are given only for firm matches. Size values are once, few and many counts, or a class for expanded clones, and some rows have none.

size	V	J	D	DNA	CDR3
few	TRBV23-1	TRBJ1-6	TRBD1	TGCGCCAGCAGTCGAGCTGACGGACAGGGGCAAAATTCACCCCTCCACTTT	CASSRADGQGQNSPLHF
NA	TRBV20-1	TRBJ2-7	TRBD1	TGCAGTGCTAGTGGGGGGACAGGAGCGTCCTACGAGCAGTACTTC	CSASGGTGASYEQYF
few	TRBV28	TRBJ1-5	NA	TGTGCCAGCAACCCTTGGGGGCAGGGAAACAATCAGCCCCAGCATTTT	CASNPWGQGNNQPQHF
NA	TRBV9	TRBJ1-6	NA	TGTGCCAGCAGCGTATCAGGGAGGGATTCACCCCTCCACTTT	CASSVSGRDSPLHF
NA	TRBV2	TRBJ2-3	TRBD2	TGTGCCAGCAGTGAAAGAGAGCTAGCGGGAGCTCCAGATACGCAGTATTTT	CASSERELAGAPDTQYF
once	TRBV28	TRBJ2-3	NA	TGTGCCAGCAGTTTGGAGGGTTTGACAGATACGCAGTATTTT	CASSLEGLTDTQYF
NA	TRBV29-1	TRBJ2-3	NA	TGCAGCGTTGAAGGACACGATACGCAGTATTTT	CSVEGHDTQYF
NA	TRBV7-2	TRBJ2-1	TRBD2	TGTGCCAGCAGCTTACCTAGCGGGAGCTCGATTGAGCAGTTCTTC	CASSLPSGSSIEQFF
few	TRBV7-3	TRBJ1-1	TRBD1	TGTGCCAGCAGCTTAAGGGACAGGGCGGAGGCTTTCTTT	CASSLRDRAEAFF
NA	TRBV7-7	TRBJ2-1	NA	TGTGCTAGCAGCTTAGGGCAGTACAATGAGCAGTTCTTC	CASSLGQYNEQFF
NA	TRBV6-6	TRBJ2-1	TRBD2	TGTGCCAGCAGCCGGGAGGGCTCCTACAATGAGCAGTTCTTC	CASSREGSYNEQFF
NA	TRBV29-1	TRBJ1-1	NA	TGCAGCGCCTTAACCGGGGGGAACACTGAAGCTTTCTTT	CSALTGGNTEAFF
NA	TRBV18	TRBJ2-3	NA	TGTGCCAGCTCAACGGGGGGCACAGATACGCAGTATTTT	CASSTGGTDTQYF
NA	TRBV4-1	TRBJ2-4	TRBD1	TGCGCCAGCAGCCAAGTAGGACAGGGACTAGCCAAAAACATTCAGTACTTC	CASSQVGQGLAKNIQYF
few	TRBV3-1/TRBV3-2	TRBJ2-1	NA	TGTGCCAGCAGCCACAGGGGTTCCTACAATGAGCAGTTCTTC	CASSHRGSYNEQFF
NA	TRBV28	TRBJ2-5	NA	TGTGCCAGCAGTGGGGCGGGGGCAGGAGAGACCCAGTACTTC	CASSGAGAGETQYF
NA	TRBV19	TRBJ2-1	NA	TGTGCCAGTAACCCAGGGGATGCAGGGCCGAATGAGCAGTTCTTC	CASNPGDAGPNEQFF
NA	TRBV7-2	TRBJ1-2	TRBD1	TGTGCCAGCAGCCGCCCTGGGACAGGGGGCATCAGCTATGGCTACACCTTC	CASSRPGTGGISYGYTF
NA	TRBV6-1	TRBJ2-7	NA	TGTGCCAGCAGTGAAGCCCCAGGGGCTCGCTACGAGCAGTACTTC	CASSEAPGARYEQYF
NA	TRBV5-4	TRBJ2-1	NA	TGTGCCAGCAGTTCCGCGACAGGAAGGATCTACAATGAGCAGTTCTTC	CASSSATGRIYNEQFF
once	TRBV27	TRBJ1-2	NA	TGTGCCAGCAGTTTATCGTATGGAGGGGGGGACGGCTACACCTTC	CASSLSYGGGDGYTF
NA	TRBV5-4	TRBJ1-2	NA	TGTGCCAGCAGCTTGGGAGGGACACCTAACTATGGCTACACCTTC	CASSLGGTPNYGYTF
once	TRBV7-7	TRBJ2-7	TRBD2	TGTGCCAGCAGCCCCGCGTCGGGAGGTCACTACGAGCAGTACTTC	CASSPASGGHYEQYF
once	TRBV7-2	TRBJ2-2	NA	TGTGCCAGCAGCTTAGCAGCGGTCACCGGGGAGCTGTTTTTT	CASSLAAVTGELFF
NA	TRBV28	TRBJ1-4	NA	TGTGCCAGCAGTTCTCCCACACAGGGACCATCTAATGAAAAACTGTTTTTT	CASSSPTQGPSNEKLFF
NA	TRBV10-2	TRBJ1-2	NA	TGCGCCAGCAGTGAGTCCCAGGGTTCCCTCTATGGCTACACCTTC	CASSESQGSLYGYTF
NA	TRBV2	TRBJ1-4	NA	TGTGCCAGCAACGTCGGGGTCGGGAAACTGTTTTTT	CASNVGVGKLFF
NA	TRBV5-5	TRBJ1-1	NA	TGTGCCAGCAGCTTGGGGCAGATGAACACTGAAGCTTTCTTT	CASSLGQMNTEAFF
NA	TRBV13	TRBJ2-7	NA	TGTGCCAGCAGCTTTGGACTATCTTGGAACGAGCAGTACTTC	CASSFGLSWNEQYF
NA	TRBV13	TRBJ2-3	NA	TGTGCCAGCAGCTTAGCCCAGCAGGGGCCAGATACGCAGTATTTT	CASSLAQQGPDTQYF
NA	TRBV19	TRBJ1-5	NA	TGTGCCAGTAGTATAGTTAGGGGACTTGGGGAGCCCCAGCATTTT	CASSIVRGLGEPQHF
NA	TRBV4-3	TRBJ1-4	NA	TGCGCCAGCAGCCCAACGGGGAGGGCGGGTGAAAAACTGTTTTTT	CASSPTGRAGEKLFF
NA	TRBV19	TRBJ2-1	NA	TGTGCCAGTAGTCCGCAACTAGCCGCTCCTTCGCAGTTCTTC	CASSPQLAAPSQFF
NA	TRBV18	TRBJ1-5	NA	TGTGCCAGCTCCCCGGTCGGGATGGAACAGCCCCAGCATTTT	CASSPVGMEQPQHF
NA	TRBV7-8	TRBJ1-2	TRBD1	TGTGCCAGCAGCCCCCTCCGGGACAGTCCTGGCTACACCTTC	CASSPLRDSPGYTF
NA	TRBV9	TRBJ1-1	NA	TGTGCCAGCAGTTTAATAGACAGTGGGTCCACTGAAGCTTTCTTT	CASSLIDSGSTEAFF
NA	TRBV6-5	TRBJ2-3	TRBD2	TGTGCCAGCAGCCTTAGCGGGAGAGGGCAGTATTTT	CASSLSGRGQYF
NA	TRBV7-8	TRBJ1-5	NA	TGTGCCAGCACCCCGGGGGGTGTGGGTCAGCCCCAGCATTTT	CASTPGGVGQPQHF
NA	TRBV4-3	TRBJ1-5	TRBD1	TGCGCCAGCAGCCCGGGGACAGGGAAGAATCAGCCCCAGCATTTT	CASSPGTGKNQPQHF
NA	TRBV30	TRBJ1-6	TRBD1	TGTGCCTGGGGATGGGACAGTAATTCACCCCTCCACTTT	CAWGWDSNSPLHF
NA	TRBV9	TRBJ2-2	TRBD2	TGTGCCAGCAGCGTAGCGGGGGGAAACACCGGGGAGCTGTTTTTT	CASSVAGGNTGELFF
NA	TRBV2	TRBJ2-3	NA	TGTGCCAGCAGCCTTCTCGGGGTGGTGGGAGATACGCAGTATTTT	CASSLLGVVGDTQYF
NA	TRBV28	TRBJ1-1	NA	TGTGCCAGCAGTTTCTGGCAGGATACCTTGACTGAAGCTTTCTTT	CASSFWQDTLTEAFF
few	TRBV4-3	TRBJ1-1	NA	TGCGCCAGCAGCCAAGAAGGGGGGAACACTGAAGCTTTCTTT	CASSQEGGNTEAFF
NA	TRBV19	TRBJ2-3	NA	TGTGCCAGTACCTCCGGATCGGGGAGCACAGATACGCAGTATTTT	CASTSGSGSTDTQYF
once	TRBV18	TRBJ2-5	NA	TGTGCCAGCTCACCAGGAGCAGCGGAGACCCAGTACTTC	CASSPGAAETQYF
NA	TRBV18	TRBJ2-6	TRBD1	TGTGCCAGCTCACGTACAGGGGGTTTTGGGGCCAACGTCCTGACTTTC	CASSRTGGFGANVLTF
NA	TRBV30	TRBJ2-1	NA	TGTGCCTGGACGGCCCTAGGTGAGCAGTTCTTC	CAWTALGEQFF
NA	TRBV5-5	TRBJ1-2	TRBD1	TGTGCCAGCAGCCAGACAGGGGACTATGGCTACACCTTC	CASSQTGDYGYTF
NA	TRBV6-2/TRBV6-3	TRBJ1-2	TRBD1	TGTGCCAGCAGTTACCCAGGGGGACACTATGGCTACACCTTC	CASSYPGGHYGYTF
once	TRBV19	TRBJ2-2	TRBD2	TGTGCCAGTACCCCACGGCGGGAGTACACCGGGGAGCTGTTTTTT	CASTPRREYTGELFF
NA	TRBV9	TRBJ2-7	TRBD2	TGTGCCAGCAGCGAGACTAGCGGGGGGAGTTTGTACGAGCAGTACTTC	CASSETSGGSLYEQYF
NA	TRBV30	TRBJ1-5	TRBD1	TGTGCCTGGAGTAAGAGGACAGGGGCCGGCTTCAATCAGCCCCAGCATTTT	CAWSKRTGAGFNQPQHF
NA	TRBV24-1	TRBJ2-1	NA	TGTGCCACCAGTGATCGGTGGGAGCAGTTCTTC	CATSDRWEQFF
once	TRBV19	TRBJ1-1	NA	TGTGCCAGTAGTCTAGGGGGGAGGTACACTGAAGCTTTCTTT	CASSLGGRYTEAFF
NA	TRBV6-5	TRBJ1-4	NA	TGTGCCAGCAGTAGAGGGTTGGGAGAAAAACTGTTTTTT	CASSRGLGEKLFF
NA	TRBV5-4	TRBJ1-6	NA	TGTGCCAGCAGCTTGGACGGTGAGCCCCTCCACTTT	CASSLDGEPLHF